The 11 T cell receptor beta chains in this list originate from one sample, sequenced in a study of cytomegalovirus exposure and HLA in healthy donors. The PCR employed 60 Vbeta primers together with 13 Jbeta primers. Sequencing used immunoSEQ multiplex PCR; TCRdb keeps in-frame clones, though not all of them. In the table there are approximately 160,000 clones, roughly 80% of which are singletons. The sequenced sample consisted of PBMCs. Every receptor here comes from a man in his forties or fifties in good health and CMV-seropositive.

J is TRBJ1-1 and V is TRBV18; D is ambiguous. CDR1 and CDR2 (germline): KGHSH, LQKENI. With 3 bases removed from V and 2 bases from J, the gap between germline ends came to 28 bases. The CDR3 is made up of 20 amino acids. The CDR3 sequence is CASSPLRDPRSITGNTEAFF. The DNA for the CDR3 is TGTGCCAGCTCACCTCTCCGGGATCCCCGCTCCATAACGGGCAACACTGAAGCTTTCTTT.

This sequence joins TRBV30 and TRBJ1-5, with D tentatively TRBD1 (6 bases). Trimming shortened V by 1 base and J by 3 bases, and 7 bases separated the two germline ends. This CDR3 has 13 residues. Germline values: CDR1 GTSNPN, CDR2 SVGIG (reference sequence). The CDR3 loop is CAWSGDNNQPQHF. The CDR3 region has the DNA TGTGCCTGGAGTGGGGACAACAATCAGCCCCAGCATTTT.

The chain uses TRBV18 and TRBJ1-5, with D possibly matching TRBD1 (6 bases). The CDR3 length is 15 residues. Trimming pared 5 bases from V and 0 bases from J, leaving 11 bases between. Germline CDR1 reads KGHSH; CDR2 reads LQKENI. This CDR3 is CASSESGVSNQPQHF. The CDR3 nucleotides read TGTGCCAGCTCAGAATCAGGGGTTAGCAATCAGCCCCAGCATTTT.

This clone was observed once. CDR3 sequence (DNA): TGTGCCAGCAGCAAAAACACGGGACAGGGAACCCTCCCTGGGGCCAACGTCCTGACTTTC. Translated, it gives CASSKNTGQGTLPGANVLTF. The gene calls are TRBV21-1 and TRBJ2-6; the table's D call, TRBD1, has no DNA check behind it. TRBV21-1 has pseudogene status. The CDR3 runs to 20 residues.

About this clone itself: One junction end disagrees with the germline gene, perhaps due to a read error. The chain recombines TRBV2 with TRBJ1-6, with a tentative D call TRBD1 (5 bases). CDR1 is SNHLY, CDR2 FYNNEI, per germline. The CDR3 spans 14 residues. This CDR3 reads CASSDQGNNSPLHF. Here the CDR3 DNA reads TGTGCCAGCAGTGACCAGGGAAATAACTCACCCCTCCACTTT.

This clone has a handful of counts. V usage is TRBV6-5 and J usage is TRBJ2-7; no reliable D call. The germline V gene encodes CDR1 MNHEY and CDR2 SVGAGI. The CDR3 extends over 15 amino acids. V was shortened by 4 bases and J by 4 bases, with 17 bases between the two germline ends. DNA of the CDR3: TGTGCCAGCAGTTTCGCATATGAGGTCGTTTACGAGCAGTACTTC. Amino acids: CASSFAYEVVYEQYF.

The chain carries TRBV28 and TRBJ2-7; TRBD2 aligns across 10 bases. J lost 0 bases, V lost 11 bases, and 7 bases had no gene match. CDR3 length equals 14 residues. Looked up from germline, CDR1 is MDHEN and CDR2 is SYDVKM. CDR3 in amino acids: CAHSLAGGSYEQYF. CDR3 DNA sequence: TGTGCCCATAGTTTAGCGGGGGGCTCCTACGAGCAGTACTTC.

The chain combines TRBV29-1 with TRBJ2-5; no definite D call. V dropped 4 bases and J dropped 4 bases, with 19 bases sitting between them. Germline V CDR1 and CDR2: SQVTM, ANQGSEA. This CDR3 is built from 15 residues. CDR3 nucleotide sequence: TGCAGCGTTGTTGGGCTATGGCCTGTCGGAGAGACCCAGTACTTC. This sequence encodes CSVVGLWPVGETQYF. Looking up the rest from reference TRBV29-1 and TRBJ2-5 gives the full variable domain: SAVISQKPSRDICQRGTSLTIQCQVDSQVTMMFWYRQQPGQSLTLIATANQGSEATYESGFVIDKFPISRPNLTFSTLTVSNMSPEDSSIYLCSVVGLWPVGETQYFGPGTRLLVL.

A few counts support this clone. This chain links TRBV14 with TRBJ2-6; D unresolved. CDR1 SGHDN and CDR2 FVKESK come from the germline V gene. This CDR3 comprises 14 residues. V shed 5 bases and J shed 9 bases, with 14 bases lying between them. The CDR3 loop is CASSNNRQVNVLTF. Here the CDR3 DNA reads TGTGCCAGCAGCAACAACCGCCAGGTCAACGTCCTGACTTTC.

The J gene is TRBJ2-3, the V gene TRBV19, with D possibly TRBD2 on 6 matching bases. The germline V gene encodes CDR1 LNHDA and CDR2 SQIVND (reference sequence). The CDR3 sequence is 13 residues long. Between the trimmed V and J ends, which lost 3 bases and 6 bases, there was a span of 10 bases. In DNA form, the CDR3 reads TGTGCCAGTAGTATTCGGAGGGCGGATACGCAGTATTTT. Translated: CASSIRRADTQYF.

The DNA of the CDR3 is TGTGCCAGCTCACAAGGACAGGGGGGTCAGGAGACCCAGTACTTC. It codes for CASSQGQGGQETQYF. The chain has TRBV18 and TRBJ2-5, with 10 positions matching TRBD1. The ends lost 4 bases at V and 5 bases at J; junction bases unmatched: 7. This CDR3 is 15 amino acids long. Germline V CDR1 and CDR2: KGHSH, LQKENI.